This is a list of T cell receptor beta chains from one sample in a study of T-cell reconstitution after alpha-beta-depleted transplantation in children. MiXCR was run by TCRdb on the PCR reads, yielding one entry per CDR3 protein. The sample shows about 420,000 distinct CDR3 sequences, under 13% of them seen only once. The sequencing here drew on PBMCs from the stem cell graft donor, taken from the stem cell graft. These TCRs come from a human donor who donated a stem cell graft to a child with acute myeloid leukemia. Both conserved end residues are part of each CDR3. The D gene is left open where the match is weak. Size tells how often a clone was seen (once, few, many) or the class of an expanded clone, and some rows leave it out.

cdr3_aa	cdr3_nt	v_call	d_call	j_call	clone_size
CASSPNRGRSSYEQYF	TGTGCCAGCTCACCGAACCGGGGGCGAAGCTCCTACGAGCAGTACTTC	TRBV18	-	TRBJ2-7	-
CSASIAQNEQYF	TGCAGTGCTAGTATCGCGCAGAACGAGCAGTACTTC	TRBV20-1	-	TRBJ2-7	few
CATSTVDSYTDTQYF	TGTGCCACCAGCACAGTCGACAGTTACACAGATACGCAGTATTTT	TRBV15	-	TRBJ2-3	few
CASITGTGYYNEQFF	TGTGCCAGCATCACCGGGACAGGGTACTACAATGAGCAGTTCTTC	TRBV5-5	TRBD1	TRBJ2-1	-
CASSTGWGIHEKLFF	TGTGCCAGCAGTACTGGTTGGGGGATACATGAAAAACTGTTTTTT	TRBV6-5	-	TRBJ1-4	-
CSATRDEKLFF	TGCAGTGCAACAAGGGATGAAAAACTGTTTTTT	TRBV20-1	-	TRBJ1-4	-
CASTSTPSWGVVGETQYF	TGTGCCAGCACCTCTACCCCCTCCTGGGGGGTGGTAGGGGAGACCCAGTACTTC	TRBV5-5	-	TRBJ2-5	few
CASSWRRGKNIQYF	TGTGCCAGCAGTTGGAGAAGAGGCAAAAACATTCAGTACTTC	TRBV28	-	TRBJ2-4	few
CASSQRASGGAETQYF	TGCGCCAGCAGCCAAAGAGCTAGCGGGGGGGCGGAGACCCAGTACTTC	TRBV5-1	TRBD2	TRBJ2-5	few
CASRVGTGGFHTQYF	TGTGCCAGCAGAGTCGGGACAGGGGGCTTCCATACGCAGTATTTT	TRBV2	TRBD1	TRBJ2-3	-
CASSQVRGHDYGYTF	TGCGCCAGCAGCCAAGTGAGGGGGCACGACTATGGCTACACCTTC	TRBV4-1	TRBD1	TRBJ1-2	-
CASSPLDRGNEQYF	TGTGCCAGCAGCCCCCTGGACAGGGGAAACGAGCAGTACTTC	TRBV7-9	TRBD1	TRBJ2-7	few
CASSSAGTLHTQYF	TGTGCCAGCAGCTCAGCCGGGACATTACATACGCAGTATTTT	TRBV2	-	TRBJ2-3	-
CASSLSGGVTDTQYF	TGTGCCAGCAGTTTATCGGGGGGGGTCACAGATACGCAGTATTTT	TRBV12-3/TRBV12-4	TRBD2	TRBJ2-3	many
CASSTRGLAGFDEQYF	TGTGCCAGCAGCACACGGGGACTAGCGGGATTCGACGAGCAGTACTTC	TRBV7-9	TRBD2	TRBJ2-7	-
CSVADRGNGGYTF	TGCAGCGTCGCTGACAGGGGAAACGGTGGCTACACCTTC	TRBV29-1	TRBD1	TRBJ1-2	-
CSAAGTGWNQPQHF	TGCAGTGCTGCCGGGACAGGGTGGAATCAGCCCCAGCATTTT	TRBV20-1	TRBD1	TRBJ1-5	many
CASSFSGGPDNEQFF	TGCGCCAGCAGCTTCTCGGGAGGGCCGGACAATGAGCAGTTCTTC	TRBV5-1	TRBD2	TRBJ2-1	few
CASSGTGTEAFF	TGTGCCAGCAGTGGGACGGGGACTGAAGCTTTCTTT	TRBV6-5	-	TRBJ1-1	many
CSAPGDGGTRGTGELFF	TGCAGTGCTCCGGGGGACGGGGGGACCCGAGGCACCGGGGAGCTGTTTTTT	TRBV20-1	TRBD2	TRBJ2-2	few
CASSQAAGRNYGYTF	TGTGCCAGCAGTCAGGCTGCCGGACGGAACTATGGCTACACCTTC	TRBV6-2/TRBV6-3	-	TRBJ1-2	-
CASSQTSGGGFTDTQYF	TGTGCCAGCAGCCAGACTAGCGGGGGGGGATTCACAGATACGCAGTATTTT	TRBV3-1	TRBD2	TRBJ2-3	few
CSAGRGTNYEQYF	TGCAGTGCTGGTCGCGGGACGAACTACGAGCAGTACTTC	TRBV20-1	-	TRBJ2-7	-
CASSLGGRAIPPHYEQYF	TGTGCCAGCAGCTTAGGGGGCAGGGCAATCCCTCCCCATTACGAGCAGTACTTC	TRBV11-2	-	TRBJ2-7	few
CSAIGQGWTGELFF	TGCAGTGCTATAGGACAGGGATGGACCGGGGAGCTGTTTTTT	TRBV20-1	TRBD1	TRBJ2-2	few
CASSTRRTGELFF	TGTGCCAGTAGTACCAGAAGGACCGGGGAGCTGTTTTTT	TRBV19	-	TRBJ2-2	-
CASSARLAGVSEQFF	TGTGCCAGCAGCGCCCGACTAGCGGGAGTGAGTGAGCAGTTCTTC	TRBV7-9	TRBD2	TRBJ2-1	-
CASSFPGQGVNTEAFF	TGTGCCAGCAGCTTTCCGGGACAGGGGGTAAACACTGAAGCTTTCTTT	TRBV5-5	TRBD1	TRBJ1-1	-
CASRSTDSDTQYF	TGCGCCAGCAGGTCGACAGACTCGGATACGCAGTATTTT	TRBV5-1	-	TRBJ2-3	-
CSARRTSGRASSYNEQFF	TGCAGTGCTAGACGGACTAGCGGGAGGGCTAGCTCCTACAATGAGCAGTTCTTC	TRBV20-1	TRBD2	TRBJ2-1	few
CSARGLAGGTDTQYF	TGCAGTGCTAGAGGACTAGCGGGGGGCACAGATACGCAGTATTTT	TRBV20-1	TRBD2	TRBJ2-3	many
CASSFPPETQYF	TGCGCCAGCAGCTTTCCACCCGAGACCCAGTACTTC	TRBV5-1	-	TRBJ2-5	few